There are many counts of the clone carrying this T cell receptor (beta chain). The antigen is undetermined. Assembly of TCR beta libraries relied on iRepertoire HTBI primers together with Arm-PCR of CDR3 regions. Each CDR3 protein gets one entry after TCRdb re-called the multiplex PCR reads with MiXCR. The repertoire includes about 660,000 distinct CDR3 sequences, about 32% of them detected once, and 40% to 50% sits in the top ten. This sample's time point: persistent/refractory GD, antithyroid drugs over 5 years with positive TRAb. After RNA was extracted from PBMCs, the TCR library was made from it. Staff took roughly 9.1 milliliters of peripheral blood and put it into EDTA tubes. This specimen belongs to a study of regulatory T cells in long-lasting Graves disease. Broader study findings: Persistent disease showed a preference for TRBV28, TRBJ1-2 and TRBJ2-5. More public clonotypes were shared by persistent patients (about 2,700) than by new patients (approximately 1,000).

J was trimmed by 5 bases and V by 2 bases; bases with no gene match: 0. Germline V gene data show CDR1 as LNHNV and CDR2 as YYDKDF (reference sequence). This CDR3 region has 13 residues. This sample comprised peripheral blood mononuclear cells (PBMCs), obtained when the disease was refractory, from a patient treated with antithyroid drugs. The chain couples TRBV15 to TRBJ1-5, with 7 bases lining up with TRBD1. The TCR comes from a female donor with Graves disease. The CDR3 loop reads CATSRTGDQPQHF. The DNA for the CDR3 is TGTGCCACCAGCAGAACAGGGGATCAGCCCCAGCATTTT.